The T cell receptor beta chain under discussion was sequenced for a study of T cell repertoires in ileal Crohn's disease. Regarding the study as a whole: Compared with CD4 T cells, sorted CD8 cells carried more expanded clones.

Repertoires were generated with immunoSEQ multiplex PCR, while TCRdb's copy carries only in-frame clones and drops some. The profile shows over 14,000 clones, about three quarters of them singletons. Turning to this clone: Its antigen remains unknown.

Sample: ileal tissue. The clonotype comes from an adult with Crohn's disease.

CDR3 residues: CASSHNLRGADSPLHF. CDR3 coding DNA: TGTGCCAGCAGTCACAACTTAAGGGGCGCCGATTCACCCCTCCACTTT. The rearrangement uses TRBV4-2 and TRBJ1-6, with D tentatively TRBD1 (5 bases). Germline CDR1 LGHNA, CDR2 YNFKEQ. V lost 6 bases, J lost 8 bases, and 20 bases lay in between. The CDR3 runs to 16 residues.